These 21 T cell receptor beta chains were sequenced from one sample in a study of shared clonotypes between healthy human individuals. The table came from immunoSEQ multiplex PCR; TCRdb's copy has only in-frame clones and leaves some out. The sample includes nearly 500,000 clones, 70% to 80% of them seen just once. Sequenced sample: PBMCs. These receptors were collected from a woman in her forties in good health. Some clones in this sample may be carry-over from other donors' samples.

The V and J genes are TRBV6-1 and TRBJ2-5; either TRBD1 or TRBD2 may supply D (5 bases each). This CDR3 spans 13 amino acids. The germline gives CDR1 MNHNS, CDR2 SASEGT. V was clipped by 6 bases and J by 7 bases, with 15 bases between them. The chain's CDR3 is CASSGDPIGTQYF. In DNA, the CDR3 is TGTGCCAGCAGCGGGGACCCAATTGGGACCCAGTACTTC.

The chain employs TRBV27 and TRBJ2-7, with 12 bases that match TRBD2. The CDR3 has 17 amino acids. CDR1 MNHEY and CDR2 SMNVEV come from the germline V gene (reference sequence). Unmatched junction bases numbered 11, after V lost 0 bases and J lost 8 bases. CDR3 protein: CASSLSANLAGGGQQYF. The DNA for the CDR3 is TGTGCCAGCAGTTTATCGGCAAATCTAGCGGGAGGGGGTCAGCAGTACTTC.

Concerning this clone: A junction boundary mismatches the germline segment, possibly from a read error. The same CDR3 can be traced to other DNA sequences in this sample. The CDR3 DNA reads as TGTGCCAGCGGTGAAGACAGTGGGGACACTGAGGCTTTCTTT. Protein product: CASGEDSGDTEAFF. J is TRBJ1-1 and V is TRBV7-9; maybe TRBD1 (6 bases). The CDR3 length is 14 residues. Germline V gives CDR1 SEHNR, CDR2 FQNEAQ (reference sequence).

The chain combines TRBV18 with TRBJ2-3; the D gene could be TRBD1 or TRBD2 (5 bases each). V was clipped by 6 bases and J by 5 bases, with 12 bases between them. Germline V gene lookup returns CDR1 KGHSH and CDR2 LQKENI. CDR3 length equals 13 residues. CDR3 DNA: TGTGCCAGCTCCGGGGCAGGGAAAGATACGCAGTATTTT. Protein: CASSGAGKDTQYF.

The genes are TRBV28 and TRBJ2-7; 7 bases are shared with TRBD1. V gave up 5 bases and J gave up 4 bases; unmatched junction bases: 8. The CDR3 contains 14 residues. Per the germline V gene, CDR1 is MDHEN and CDR2 is SYDVKM. The CDR3 spells CASSTTGWPYEQYF. Written as DNA, the CDR3 is TGTGCCAGCAGTACGACAGGGTGGCCTTACGAGCAGTACTTC. The full variable domain, its missing parts supplied by reference TRBV28 and TRBJ2-7, is DVKVTQSSRYLVKRTGEKVFLECVQDMDHENMFWYRQDPGLGLRLIYFSYDVKMKEKGDIPEGYSVSREKKERFSLILESASTNQTSMYLCASSTTGWPYEQYFGPGTRLTVT.

The table lists this clone with a few counts. This rearrangement joins TRBV29-1 to TRBJ2-7, with D perhaps matching TRBD2 (6 bases). Germline V gives CDR1 SQVTM, CDR2 ANQGSEA. The CDR3 is made up of 14 amino acids. Trimming stripped 6 bases from V and 2 bases from J, with 17 bases between. CDR3 loop: CSVGTGTHPYEQYF. In DNA form, the CDR3 reads TGCAGCGTCGGAACCGGGACTCATCCCTACGAGCAGTACTTC.

CDR3 loop: CASSPRGSGIAGELFF. The CDR3 DNA follows: TGTGCCAGCAGCCCCAGGGGCAGCGGGATCGCCGGGGAGCTGTTTTTT. The chain recombines TRBV7-2 with TRBJ2-2; a weak D match, TRBD2 (7 bases). In germline, CDR1 is SGHTA, CDR2 FQGNSA. V lost 5 bases, J lost 6 bases, and 19 bases lay in between. The CDR3 is 16 residues long.

The J gene is TRBJ2-5, the V gene TRBV7-8, with 7 bases lining up with TRBD1. Trimming cost V 5 bases and J 4 bases; bases outside gene matches: 13. The germline V gene encodes CDR1 SGHVS and CDR2 FQNEAQ. This CDR3 spans 16 amino acids. The CDR3 protein is CASSRTVRNRGETQYF. In nucleotides, the CDR3 is TGTGCCAGCAGCCGTACCGTCCGGAACAGGGGAGAGACCCAGTACTTC.

The rearrangement links TRBV6-6 to TRBJ2-7; D is unresolved. The length of the CDR3 is 13 residues. Germline-derived CDR1 and CDR2 are MNHNY and SVGAGI (reference sequence). Trimming pared 0 bases from V and 6 bases from J, leaving 9 bases between. The CDR3 DNA sequence: TGTGCCAGCAGTTACTCGACGGTGCGCGAGCAGTACTTC. Translation gives CASSYSTVREQYF.

V gene TRBV6-1 combines with J gene TRBJ2-7; tentative D call: TRBD2 (6 bases). Germline V gene lookup returns CDR1 MNHNS and CDR2 SASEGT. The CDR3 spans 15 residues. In DNA form, the CDR3 reads TGTGTATCCTCCCTGACTAGTTTAAGCTCCTACGAGCAGTACTTC. Amino acids: CVSSLTSLSSYEQYF.

Concerning this clone itself: This sequence is one base from a far larger clone and is likely a read error. V is TRBV7-3 and J is TRBJ2-7; 8 bases line up with TRBD1. The CDR3 extends over 19 amino acids. Germline V CDR1 and CDR2: SGHTA, FQGTGA. The chain's CDR3 is CAISLAVRTGGLGSYEQYF. The CDR3 DNA follows: TGTGCCATCAGCTTAGCGGTGAGAACAGGGGGACTGGGGTCCTACGAGCAGTACTTC. The entire variable domain, with the rest obtained from reference TRBV7-3 and TRBJ2-7, is as follows: GAGVSQTPSNKVTEKGKYVELRCDPISGHTALYWYRQSLGQGPEFLIYFQGTGAADDSGLPNDRFFAVRPEGSVSTLKIQRTERGDSAVYLCAISLAVRTGGLGSYEQYFGPGTRLTVT.

The chain recombines TRBV6-1 with TRBJ2-1, with D uncertain. Trimming took 0 bases from V and 3 from J, leaving 6 bases between them. The CDR3 extends over 14 amino acids. CDR1 is MNHNS, CDR2 SASEGT, per germline. The CDR3 DNA reads as TGTGCCAGCAGTGAAGCGGGCATCTACAATGAGCAGTTCTTC. This gives the protein CASSEAGIYNEQFF.

The chain joins TRBV11-2 to TRBJ2-1; 9 bases match TRBD2. CDR1 SGHAT and CDR2 FQNNGV come from the germline V gene. CDR3 length: 15 amino acids. V lost 5 bases, J lost 7 bases, and 9 bases stayed unmatched. CDR3 in amino acids: CASSQDSGSHNEQFF. The CDR3 bases are TGTGCCAGCAGCCAAGATAGCGGGAGTCATAATGAGCAGTTCTTC.

This clone was picked up a small number of times. The V gene is TRBV5-1, the J gene TRBJ2-7, with 9 nucleotides matching TRBD2. The CDR3 covers 14 residues. Unmatched junction bases numbered 5, after V lost 7 bases and J lost 0 bases. Germline V lookup: CDR1 SGHRS, CDR2 YFSETQ. The chain's CDR3 is CASGIAGDSYEQYF. DNA of the CDR3: TGCGCCAGCGGTATAGCGGGAGACTCCTACGAGCAGTACTTC.

Worth noting for this clone: This probably arose from a read error, given a far larger clone one base away. The V call is TRBV10-2, the J call TRBJ2-2; D perhaps matches TRBD1 (6 bases). Germline V lookup: CDR1 WSHSY, CDR2 SAAADI. CDR3 length: 14 residues. The CDR3 spells CARSENRVTGELFF. The CDR3 DNA reads as TGCGCCAGAAGTGAGAACAGGGTAACCGGGGAGCTGTTTTTT.

The J gene is TRBJ2-3, the V gene TRBV7-2; 12 bases are shared with TRBD2. CDR1 and CDR2 from the germline V gene are SGHTA and FQGNSA. The CDR3 totals 15 residues. Trimming at V came to 5 bases and at J to 5 bases, leaving 5 bases not matched to a gene. For the CDR3, the DNA is TGTGCCAGCAGCACCAGACTAGCGGGAGTAGATACGCAGTATTTT. Its protein product is CASSTRLAGVDTQYF.

The gene calls are TRBV18 and TRBJ2-7; 9 bases line up with TRBD1. The J segment lost 4 bases and the V segment lost 2 bases, leaving 9 bases of the junction unmatched. Germline CDR1 KGHSH, CDR2 LQKENI. CDR3 length: 16 residues. The CDR3 sequence: CASSPTGTGNKYEQYF. The CDR3 DNA sequence: TGTGCCAGCTCACCAACCGGGACAGGGAATAAGTACGAGCAGTACTTC.

The V gene is TRBV7-9, the J gene TRBJ2-7; 8 nucleotides match TRBD1. There are 14 residues in the CDR3. Trimming took 4 bases from V and 3 from J; bases not matched to a gene: 5. The germline V gene encodes CDR1 SEHNR and CDR2 FQNEAQ (reference sequence). CDR3 sequence: CASSSRTGSYEQYF. CDR3 nucleotides: TGTGCCAGCAGCTCTCGGACAGGGAGCTACGAGCAGTACTTC.

This clone was counted only a few times. The rearrangement uses TRBV7-6 and TRBJ2-1; D is tentatively TRBD1 or TRBD2 (5 bases each). This CDR3 region has 16 residues. Germline loops: CDR1 SGHVS, CDR2 FNYEAQ. Trimming took off 2 bases at V and 5 bases at J, with 16 bases between the two ends. This CDR3 reads CASSLRDPRADNEQFF. The CDR3 region has the DNA TGTGCCAGCAGCTTAAGGGACCCGCGGGCTGACAATGAGCAGTTCTTC.

The V and J genes are TRBV9 and TRBJ2-2; unclear D gene. Trimming removed 4 bases from V and 4 bases from J, with 8 bases in between. The V gene's germline CDR1 is SGDLS and CDR2 YYNGEE. The CDR3 spans 13 residues. In nucleotides, the CDR3 is TGTGCCAGCAGCCTTCGGAGCACCGGGGAGCTGTTTTTT. It codes for CASSLRSTGELFF.

This chain uses TRBV30 with TRBJ1-3; D is possibly TRBD1 (6 bases). Germline values: CDR1 GTSNPN, CDR2 SVGIG (reference sequence). The CDR3 consists of 14 residues. Trimming took off 1 base at V and 3 bases at J, with 10 bases between the two ends. The CDR3 spells CAWSARGYGNTIYF. DNA of the CDR3: TGTGCCTGGAGTGCGAGGGGGTATGGAAACACCATATATTTT.